This T cell receptor (beta chain) was observed in a study of response to subunit inactivated influenza vaccine. Regarding the study as a whole: The authors proposed limited new T cell recruitment per seasonal influenza vaccination.

Unmatched junction bases numbered 9, after V lost 5 bases and J lost 13 bases. The CDR3 loop spans 14 amino acids. To note about this clonotype: The antigen is not known.

From the RT-PCR reads, TCRdb called clonotypes with MiXCR, one entry per CDR3 protein. The sample yields about 520,000 distinct CDR3 sequences, about 7.2% seen once. This receptor was taken from a man between 50 and 75 years old who received an inactivated influenza vaccine. Sample: PBMCs from blood, taken less than 30 months after vaccination. This chain joins TRBV12-3 or TRBV12-4 and TRBJ1-6; 9 bases align to TRBD1. This CDR3 is CASSPGTGSSPLHF. The CDR3, as DNA: TGTGCCAGCAGTCCCGGGACAGGGAGTTCGCCCCTCCACTTT.